Below are 19 T cell receptor beta chains sequenced from a single sample in a study of blood T cell repertoires in COVID-19. This table comes from immunoSEQ multiplex PCR, and its TCRdb copy is limited to in-frame clones, with some not included. This table has over 200,000 clones, about four fifths appearing once. Input material: PBMCs or T cells enriched from blood (not recorded which). The receptor set was obtained from a woman aged 40 to 50 who had recovered from COVID-19.

This chain connects TRBV19 to TRBJ1-2; the match to TRBD1 covers 10 bases. The CDR3 is 14 residues long. The V and J ends lost 4 bases and 8 bases, in that order; junction bases with no gene match: 7. Germline values: CDR1 LNHDA, CDR2 SQIVND (reference sequence). CDR3 in DNA: TGTGCCAGTAGTACCCCGGGACAGGGGTCGGGCTACACCTTC. This encodes CASSTPGQGSGYTF.

The rearrangement links TRBV28 to TRBJ1-1; 12 bases fit TRBD1. CDR3 length equals 17 residues. Losses at the gene ends were 1 base for V and 5 bases for J; bases not matched to a gene: 8. The germline V gene has CDR1 MDHEN and CDR2 SYDVKM. CDR3 sequence: CASSLYRDRGHRTEAFF. The CDR3 nucleotides are TGTGCCAGCAGTTTATACCGGGACAGGGGGCATCGGACTGAAGCTTTCTTT.

This chain joins TRBV28 and TRBJ2-5, with TRBD1 as a possible D gene (6 bases). This CDR3 has 14 residues. Between the trimmed V and J ends, which lost 5 bases and 3 bases, there was a span of 13 bases. Germline assignment: CDR1 MDHEN and CDR2 SYDVKM. The CDR3 loop reads CASSLWTAEETQYF. The CDR3 nucleotides read TGTGCCAGCAGTCTCTGGACAGCTGAAGAGACCCAGTACTTC.

This clone was detected only once. The chain joins TRBV5-1 to TRBJ2-3, with TRBD2 matching 9 bases. Germline CDR1 is SGHRS and CDR2 is YFSETQ. Trimming took 0 bases from V and 8 from J; bases not matched to a gene: 4. This CDR3 has 14 amino acids. The CDR3 protein is CASSLASGIPTQYF. The DNA of the CDR3 is TGCGCCAGCAGCTTGGCTAGCGGGATCCCTACGCAGTATTTT.

The chain combines TRBV5-1 with TRBJ1-1, with D maybe TRBD1 (6 bases). The CDR3 is 13 residues long. The germline V and J ends were trimmed by 3 bases and 7 bases, with 13 bases remaining between them. CDR1 is SGHRS, CDR2 YFSETQ, per germline. CDR3 in DNA: TGCGCCAGCAGCTCCCTGGGGGCTAATGAAGCTTTCTTT. Translated, it gives CASSSLGANEAFF.

V usage is TRBV10-1 and J usage is TRBJ2-7, with a possible D match to TRBD1 (6 bases). CDR3 length: 14 amino acids. Trimming removed 0 bases from V and 6 bases from J, with 12 bases in between. Per germline, CDR1 WNHNN and CDR2 SYGVQD (reference sequence). CDR3 nucleotides: TGCGCCAGCAGTGAGTCGACAGGATCTCGCGAGCAGTACTTC. It translates to CASSESTGSREQYF.

This clone was recorded a few times. The chain has TRBV12-3 or TRBV12-4 and TRBJ1-2, with D uncertain. This CDR3 contains 13 residues. Trimming cost V 5 bases and J 4 bases, with 11 bases left between them. Written as DNA, the CDR3 is TGTGCCAGCAGTCGGGGTATGCGCTATGGCTACACCTTC. As protein: CASSRGMRYGYTF.

The chain recombines TRBV12-3 or TRBV12-4 with TRBJ1-2; D not certain. CDR3 length: 12 residues. The germline V and J ends were trimmed by 3 bases and 3 bases, with 5 bases remaining between them. DNA for the CDR3: TGTGCCAGCAGTTTCCAGGACTATGGCTACACCTTC. Translation: CASSFQDYGYTF.

This chain connects TRBV10-3 to TRBJ1-1, with D perhaps TRBD1 (6 bases). Germline assignment: CDR1 ENHRY and CDR2 SYGVKD. The V and J ends lost 8 bases and 4 bases respectively, with 17 bases between them. The CDR3 spans 14 residues. DNA of the CDR3: TGTGCCATCCGGGGCAGGGGTGTAAGCACTGAAGCTTTCTTT. Protein sequence: CAIRGRGVSTEAFF.

Points on this clone: A junction boundary mismatches the germline segment, possibly from a read error. The chain has TRBV4-1 and TRBJ1-3, with D hard to call. This CDR3 region has 12 residues. The germline V gene has CDR1 MGHRA and CDR2 YSYEKL. The CDR3 region is CASSPGGDTIYF. CDR3 sequence (DNA): TGCGCCAGCAGCCCCGGTGGAGACACCATATATTTT.

V usage is TRBV18 and J usage is TRBJ1-5, with D possibly TRBD1 on 5 matching bases. Trimming left V 3 bases short and J 5 bases short, with 11 bases between. The CDR3 contains 14 residues. Germline loops: CDR1 KGHSH, CDR2 LQKENI. The CDR3 sequence is CASSPTWGDQPQHF. DNA for the CDR3: TGTGCCAGCTCACCCACTTGGGGCGATCAGCCCCAGCATTTT.

The rearrangement uses TRBV29-1 and TRBJ2-1; 11 bases are shared with TRBD1. Germline CDR1 is SQVTM and CDR2 is ANQGSEA. V dropped 5 bases and J dropped 2; count of bases not matched to a gene: 2. The CDR3 loop spans 14 amino acids. The CDR3 is CSVRDRGAYNEQFF. The CDR3 DNA sequence: TGCAGCGTTAGGGACAGGGGGGCCTACAATGAGCAGTTCTTC.

This clone has just a few counts. The chain couples TRBV9 to TRBJ1-2; 7 bases match TRBD1. This CDR3 is 13 amino acids long. Germline-derived CDR1 and CDR2 are SGDLS and YYNGEE. J was trimmed by 7 bases and V by 5 bases; bases with no gene match: 8. The CDR3 DNA sequence: TGTGCCAGCAGTCTCACAGGGGACGGTGGCTACACCTTC. Protein sequence: CASSLTGDGGYTF.

J is TRBJ1-2 and V is TRBV9; D is ambiguous. V was shortened by 4 bases and J by 8 bases, with 15 bases between the two germline ends. Germline V gives CDR1 SGDLS, CDR2 YYNGEE. The CDR3 runs 13 residues. The CDR3 sequence: CASSLSERVGYTF. As DNA, the CDR3 is TGTGCCAGCAGCCTCTCTGAGAGAGTGGGCTACACCTTC. Filled out from reference TRBV9 and TRBJ1-2, the complete variable domain reads DSGVTQTPKHLITATGQRVTLRCSPRSGDLSVYWYQQSLDQGLQFLIQYYNGEERAKGNILERFSAQQFPDLHSELNLSSLELGDSALYFCASSLSERVGYTFGSGTRLTVV.

The chain employs TRBV28 and TRBJ1-5; 7 bases match TRBD1. The V gene's germline CDR1 is MDHEN and CDR2 SYDVKM. CDR3 length: 14 residues. V was clipped by 4 bases and J by 6 bases; unmatched bases: 6. The DNA for the CDR3 is TGTGCCAGCAGTTCGACAGGGTCGCGTCAGCCCCAGCATTTT. It is translated as CASSSTGSRQPQHF.

This chain links TRBV18 with TRBJ2-3, with 14 nucleotides matching TRBD2. The V gene end was trimmed by 4 bases and the J gene end by 5 bases; junction bases not matched to a gene: 8. Germline CDR1 KGHSH, CDR2 LQKENI. The CDR3 is 17 residues long. This CDR3 reads CASSRPGLAGAQDTQYF. DNA for the CDR3: TGTGCCAGCTCACGACCGGGACTAGCGGGAGCCCAAGATACGCAGTATTTT.

CDR3 in DNA: TGTGCCAGCAAGCTTCCCGGGGCGGGGGAGCAGTACTTC. Residues: CASKLPGAGEQYF. V usage is TRBV7-9 and J usage is TRBJ2-7, with TRBD2 as a possible D gene (6 bases). V was cut by 7 bases and J by 7 bases, with 17 bases left in between. The CDR3 has 13 residues. Germline-derived CDR1 and CDR2 are SEHNR and FQNEAQ (reference sequence). The variable domain in full, completed from reference TRBV7-9 and TRBJ2-7, reads DTGVSQNPRHKITKRGQNVTFRCDPISEHNRLYWYRQTLGQGPEFLTYFQNEAQLEKSRLLSDRFSAERPKGSFSTLEIQRTEQGDSAMYLCASKLPGAGEQYFGPGTRLTVT.

The chain joins TRBV10-3 to TRBJ1-5; 9 bases line up with TRBD1. Trimming cost V 6 bases and J 5 bases; bases outside gene matches: 5. Germline-derived CDR1 and CDR2 are ENHRY and SYGVKD. This CDR3 contains 14 residues. The DNA of the CDR3 is TGTGCCATCAGGGGACAGGGAGGCGATCAGCCCCAGCATTTT. Translation: CAIRGQGGDQPQHF.

This chain links TRBV9 with TRBJ2-1; D not certain. CDR3 length: 15 residues. Germline CDR1 reads SGDLS; CDR2 reads YYNGEE. V lost 4 bases to trimming and J lost 2 bases, with 13 bases between them. The CDR3 DNA sequence: TGTGCCAGCAGCCCCCCTCTGCGGCCCTACAATGAGCAGTTCTTC. It encodes CASSPPLRPYNEQFF.